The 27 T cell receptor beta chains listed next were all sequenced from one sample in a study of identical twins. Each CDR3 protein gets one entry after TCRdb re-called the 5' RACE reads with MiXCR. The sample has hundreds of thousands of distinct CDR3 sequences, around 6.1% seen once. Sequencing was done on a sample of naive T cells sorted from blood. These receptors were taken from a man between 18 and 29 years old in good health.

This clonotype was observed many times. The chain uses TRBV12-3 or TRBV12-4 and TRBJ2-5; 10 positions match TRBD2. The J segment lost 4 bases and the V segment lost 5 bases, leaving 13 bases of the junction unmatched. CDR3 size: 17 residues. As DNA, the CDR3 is TGTGCCAGCAGTCCGCTAGCGGGAGCCGCTTTTGGAGAGACCCAGTACTTC. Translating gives CASSPLAGAAFGETQYF.

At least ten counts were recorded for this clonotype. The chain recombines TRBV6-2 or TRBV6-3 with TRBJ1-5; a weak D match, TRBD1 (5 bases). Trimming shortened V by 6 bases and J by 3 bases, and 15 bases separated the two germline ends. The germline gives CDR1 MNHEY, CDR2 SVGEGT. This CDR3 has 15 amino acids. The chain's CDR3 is CASSQSPGTNQPQHF. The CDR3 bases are TGTGCCAGCAGCCAGTCCCCAGGGACCAATCAGCCCCAGCATTTT.

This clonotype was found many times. The CDR3 DNA is TGCGCCAGCAGTCTTAATCCAGCGAACACTGAAGCTTTCTTT. Encoded protein: CASSLNPANTEAFF. The V call is TRBV5-1, the J call TRBJ1-1; D unclear. The length of the CDR3 is 14 residues. Germline assignment: CDR1 SGHRS and CDR2 YFSETQ. Trimming shortened V by 5 bases and J by 1 base, and 12 bases separated the two germline ends.

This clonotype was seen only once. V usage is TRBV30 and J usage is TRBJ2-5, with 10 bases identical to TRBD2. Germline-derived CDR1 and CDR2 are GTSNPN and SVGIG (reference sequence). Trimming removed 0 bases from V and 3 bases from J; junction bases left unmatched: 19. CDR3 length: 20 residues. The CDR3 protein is CAWSVGASGSKADGEETQYF. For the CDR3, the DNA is TGTGCCTGGAGTGTAGGGGCTAGCGGGAGTAAAGCCGATGGTGAAGAGACCCAGTACTTC.

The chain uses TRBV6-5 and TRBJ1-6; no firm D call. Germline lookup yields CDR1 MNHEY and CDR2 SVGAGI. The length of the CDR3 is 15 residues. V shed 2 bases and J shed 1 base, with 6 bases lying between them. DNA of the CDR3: TGTGCCAGCAGTTACGAGGGTTCCTATAATTCACCCCTCCACTTT. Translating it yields CASSYEGSYNSPLHF.

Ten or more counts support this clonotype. The CDR3 DNA is TGTGCCAGCAGCCAGCGGGAGGCCACAGATACGCAGTATTTT. Translating it yields CASSQREATDTQYF. The chain has TRBV6-1 and TRBJ2-3; TRBD2 agrees at 9 bases. Trimming at V came to 6 bases and at J to 2 bases, leaving 3 bases not matched to a gene. This CDR3 comprises 14 residues. CDR1 is MNHNS and CDR2 is SASEGT in the germline V gene.

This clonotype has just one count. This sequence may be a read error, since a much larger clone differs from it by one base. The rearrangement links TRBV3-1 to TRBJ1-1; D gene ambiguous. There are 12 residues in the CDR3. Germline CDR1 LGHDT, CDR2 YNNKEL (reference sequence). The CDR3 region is CTSSHQYTEAFF. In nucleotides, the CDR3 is TGTACCAGCAGCCATCAGTACACTGAAGCTTTCTTT.

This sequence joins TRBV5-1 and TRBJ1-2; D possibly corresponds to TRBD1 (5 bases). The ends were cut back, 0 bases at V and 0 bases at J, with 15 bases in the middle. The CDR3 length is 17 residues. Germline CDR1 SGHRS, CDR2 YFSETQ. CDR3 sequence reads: CASSLVTDQTPNYGYTF. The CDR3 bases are TGCGCCAGCAGCTTGGTGACAGATCAAACACCTAACTATGGCTACACCTTC.

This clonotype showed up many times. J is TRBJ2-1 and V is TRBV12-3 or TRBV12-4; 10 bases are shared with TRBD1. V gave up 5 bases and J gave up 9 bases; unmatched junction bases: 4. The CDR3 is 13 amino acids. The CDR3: CASSVGQGGEQFF. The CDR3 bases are TGTGCCAGCAGTGTAGGACAGGGGGGTGAGCAGTTCTTC.

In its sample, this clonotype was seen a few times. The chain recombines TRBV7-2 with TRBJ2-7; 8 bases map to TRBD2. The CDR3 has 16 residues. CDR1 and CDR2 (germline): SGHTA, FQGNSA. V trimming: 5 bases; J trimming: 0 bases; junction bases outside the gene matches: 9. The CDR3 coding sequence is TGTGCCAGCAGCGGCCGAGCGGGGGCGAGCTCCTACGAGCAGTACTTC. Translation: CASSGRAGASSYEQYF.

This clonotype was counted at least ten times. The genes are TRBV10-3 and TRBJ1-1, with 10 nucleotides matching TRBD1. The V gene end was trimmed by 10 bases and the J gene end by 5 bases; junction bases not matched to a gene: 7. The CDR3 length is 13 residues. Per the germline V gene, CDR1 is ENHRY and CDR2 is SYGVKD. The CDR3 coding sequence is TGTGCCAACAGCCGGGACAGGGGAACTGAAGCTTTCTTT. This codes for CANSRDRGTEAFF.

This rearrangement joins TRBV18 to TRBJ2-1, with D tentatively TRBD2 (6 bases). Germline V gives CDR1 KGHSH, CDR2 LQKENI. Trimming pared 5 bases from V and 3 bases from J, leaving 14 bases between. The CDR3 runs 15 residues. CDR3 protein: CASSVGRTNYNEQFF. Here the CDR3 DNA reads TGTGCCAGCTCAGTGGGGCGGACTAACTACAATGAGCAGTTCTTC.

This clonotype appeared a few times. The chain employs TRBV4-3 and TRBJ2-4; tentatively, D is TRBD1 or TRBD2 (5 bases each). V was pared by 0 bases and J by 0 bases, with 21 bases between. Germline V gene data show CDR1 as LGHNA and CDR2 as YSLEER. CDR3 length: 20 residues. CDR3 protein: CASSQDPRGGAGLAKNIQYF. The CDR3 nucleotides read TGCGCCAGCAGCCAAGACCCAAGGGGTGGGGCGGGTTTAGCCAAAAACATTCAGTACTTC.

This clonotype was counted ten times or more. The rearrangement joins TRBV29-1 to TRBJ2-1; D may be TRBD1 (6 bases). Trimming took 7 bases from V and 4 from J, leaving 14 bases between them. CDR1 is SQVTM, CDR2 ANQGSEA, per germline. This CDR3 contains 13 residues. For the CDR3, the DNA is TGCAGCGAAAGACAGGAGTCTTACAATGAGCAGTTCTTC. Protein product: CSERQESYNEQFF.

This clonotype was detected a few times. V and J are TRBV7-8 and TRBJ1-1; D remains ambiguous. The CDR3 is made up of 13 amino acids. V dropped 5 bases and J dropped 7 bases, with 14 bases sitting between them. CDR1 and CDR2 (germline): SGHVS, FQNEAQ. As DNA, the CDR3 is TGTGCCAGCAGCCCCGGACTGGCTAATGAAGCTTTCTTT. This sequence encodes CASSPGLANEAFF.

The CDR3 DNA reads TGTGCCAGCAGCCAAGTCCGACTACAGAACACCGGGGAGCTGTTTTTT. It is translated as CASSQVRLQNTGELFF. The chain employs TRBV4-2 and TRBJ2-2, with D tentatively TRBD2 (5 bases). The CDR3 is 16 amino acids. Looked up from germline, CDR1 is LGHNA and CDR2 is YNFKEQ. Trimming removed 1 base from V and 1 base from J, with 10 bases in between.

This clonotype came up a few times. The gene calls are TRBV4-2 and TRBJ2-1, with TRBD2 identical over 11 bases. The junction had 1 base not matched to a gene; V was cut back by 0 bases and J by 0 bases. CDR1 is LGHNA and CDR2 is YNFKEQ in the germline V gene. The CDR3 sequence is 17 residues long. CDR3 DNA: TGTGCCAGCAGCCAAGAGGGACTAGCGGTCTCCTACAATGAGCAGTTCTTC. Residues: CASSQEGLAVSYNEQFF.

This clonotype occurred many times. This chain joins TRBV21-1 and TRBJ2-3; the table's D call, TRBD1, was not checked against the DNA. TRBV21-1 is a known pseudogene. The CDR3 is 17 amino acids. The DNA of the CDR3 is TGTGCCAGCACCAATCCGGGGGTAGGAAGTATCACAGATACGCAGTATTTT. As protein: CASTNPGVGSITDTQYF.

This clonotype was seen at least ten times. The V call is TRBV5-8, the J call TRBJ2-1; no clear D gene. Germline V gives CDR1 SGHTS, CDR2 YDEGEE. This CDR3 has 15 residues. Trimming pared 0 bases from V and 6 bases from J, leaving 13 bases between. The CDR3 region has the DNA TGTGCCAGCAGCTTGGAACTCCGAGGTGGCAATGAGCAGTTCTTC. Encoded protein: CASSLELRGGNEQFF.

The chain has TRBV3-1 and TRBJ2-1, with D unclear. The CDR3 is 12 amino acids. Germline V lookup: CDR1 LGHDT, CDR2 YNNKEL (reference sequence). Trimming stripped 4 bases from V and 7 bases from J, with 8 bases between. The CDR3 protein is CASSLAKNEQFF. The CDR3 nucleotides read TGTGCCAGCAGCCTGGCCAAGAATGAGCAGTTCTTC.

CDR3 in amino acids: CASTGPKEPKNIQYF. The CDR3 DNA reads as TGTGCCAGCACCGGCCCGAAGGAACCCAAAAACATTCAGTACTTC. J is TRBJ2-4 and V is TRBV11-2; D ambiguous. Deletions cut 7 bases from V and 2 bases from J, with 15 bases between. The CDR3 loop spans 15 amino acids. In germline, CDR1 is SGHAT, CDR2 FQNNGV.

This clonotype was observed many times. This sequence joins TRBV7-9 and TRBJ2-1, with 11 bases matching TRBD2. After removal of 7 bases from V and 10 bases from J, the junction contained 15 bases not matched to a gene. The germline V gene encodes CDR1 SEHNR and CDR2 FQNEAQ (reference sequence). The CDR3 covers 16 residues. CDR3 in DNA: TGTGCCAGCACCCTTCCCCTGGGACTAGCGGAGGGGGAGCAGTTCTTC. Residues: CASTLPLGLAEGEQFF.

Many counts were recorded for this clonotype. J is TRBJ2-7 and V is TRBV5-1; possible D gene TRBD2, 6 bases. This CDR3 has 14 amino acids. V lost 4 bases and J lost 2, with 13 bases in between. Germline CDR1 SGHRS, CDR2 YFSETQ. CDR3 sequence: CASSAWDSAYEQYV. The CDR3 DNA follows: TGCGCCAGCAGCGCCTGGGACTCAGCCTACGAGCAGTACGTC.

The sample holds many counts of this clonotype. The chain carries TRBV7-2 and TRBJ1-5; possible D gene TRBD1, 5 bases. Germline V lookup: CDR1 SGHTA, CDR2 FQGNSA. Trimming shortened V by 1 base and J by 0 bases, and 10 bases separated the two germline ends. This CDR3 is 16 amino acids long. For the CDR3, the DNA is TGTGCCAGCAGCTTAGTGGGGCAGGTTAGCAATCAGCCCCAGCATTTT. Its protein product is CASSLVGQVSNQPQHF.

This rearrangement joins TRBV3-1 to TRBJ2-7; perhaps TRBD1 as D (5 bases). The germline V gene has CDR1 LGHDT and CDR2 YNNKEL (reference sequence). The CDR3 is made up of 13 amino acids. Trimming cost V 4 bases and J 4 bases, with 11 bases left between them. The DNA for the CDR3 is TGTGCCAGCAGCCGACCAGGGAATTACGAGCAGTACTTC. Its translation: CASSRPGNYEQYF.

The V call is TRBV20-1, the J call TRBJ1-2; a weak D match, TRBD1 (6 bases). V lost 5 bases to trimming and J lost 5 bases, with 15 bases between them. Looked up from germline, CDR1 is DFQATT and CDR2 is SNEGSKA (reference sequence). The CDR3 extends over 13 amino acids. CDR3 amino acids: CSALARDNYGYTF. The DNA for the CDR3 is TGCAGTGCTCTGGCCCGGGACAATTATGGCTACACCTTC.

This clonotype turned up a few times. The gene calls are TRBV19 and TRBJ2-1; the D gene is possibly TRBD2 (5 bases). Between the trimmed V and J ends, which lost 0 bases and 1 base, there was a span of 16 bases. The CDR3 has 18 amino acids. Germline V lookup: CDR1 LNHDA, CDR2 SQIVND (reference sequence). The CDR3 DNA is TGTGCCAGTAGTATAGATCTATTCGAGCCGGGGTCCTACAATGAGCAGTTCTTC. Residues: CASSIDLFEPGSYNEQFF.